The rows below give T cell receptor beta chains drawn from one sample of a study of cytomegalovirus exposure and HLA in healthy donors. Produced via immunoSEQ multiplex PCR; TCRdb's table is partial and in-frame only. Of fewer than 95,000 clones listed, approximately 63% are singletons. The sequenced material came from PBMCs. All receptors come from a woman younger than 45 in good health and CMV-seronegative. CDR3s include the opening cysteine and the closing phenylalanine or tryptophan. A D gene is named only where the DNA matches it firmly. Rows give clone size only sometimes, using once, few, many, or a class for an expanded clone.

V,D,size,J,CDR3,DNA
TRBV2,TRBD1,few,TRBJ2-7,CASRKGTGSSYEQYF,TGTGCCAGCAGGAAGGGGACAGGAAGCTCCTACGAGCAGTACTTC
TRBV6-1,NA,NA,TRBJ2-4,CASSVGRTGLVQYF,TGTGCCAGCAGTGTCGGACGGACGGGGTTGGTTCAGTACTTC
TRBV2,TRBD1,few,TRBJ2-2,CASTGQGQRTGELFF,TGTGCCAGCACTGGACAGGGCCAGAGAACCGGGGAGCTGTTTTTT
TRBV20-1,NA,NA,TRBJ1-2,CSAAGNYGYTF,TGCAGTGCTGCAGGAAACTATGGCTACACCTTC
TRBV7-9,NA,NA,TRBJ1-6,CASSSHTGNSPLHF,TGTGCCAGCAGCTCACATACAGGGAATTCACCCCTCCACTTT
TRBV27,TRBD2,NA,TRBJ2-1,CASSLTSGTKFF,TGTGCCAGCAGTTTAACTAGCGGGACCAAGTTCTTC
TRBV10-1,TRBD2,once,TRBJ2-1,CASSPRLAGSYNEQFF,TGCGCCAGCAGTCCTCGACTAGCGGGATCCTACAATGAGCAGTTCTTC
TRBV7-8,TRBD1,NA,TRBJ2-7,CASSLVRQGAVYEQYF,TGTGCCAGCAGCTTAGTTCGACAGGGAGCCGTCTACGAGCAGTACTTC
TRBV28,TRBD1,NA,TRBJ2-7,CASSIHYSRGPDYEQYF,TGTGCCAGCAGTATCCACTACAGCAGGGGGCCGGACTACGAGCAGTACTTC
TRBV30,TRBD1,NA,TRBJ2-5,CACLQGTGETQYF,TGTGCCTGCCTACAGGGGACGGGAGAGACCCAGTACTTC
TRBV5-4,NA,few,TRBJ2-7,CASSSQGSPYEQYF,TGTGCCAGCAGCTCCCAGGGCTCTCCCTACGAGCAGTACTTC
TRBV27,NA,NA,TRBJ2-3,CASSFRGDTQYF,TGTGCCAGCAGTTTTCGGGGAGATACGCAGTATTTT
TRBV10-1,TRBD2,NA,TRBJ2-1,CASSESGGSSEFF,TGCGCCAGCAGTGAGTCGGGCGGGAGTAGTGAGTTCTTC
TRBV28,TRBD1,few,TRBJ1-4,CASLDRVATNEKLFF,TGTGCCAGCCTGGACAGGGTTGCAACTAATGAAAAACTGTTTTTT
TRBV2,NA,NA,TRBJ2-1,CASSEQIWAWAEQFF,TGTGCCAGCAGTGAGCAGATTTGGGCTTGGGCTGAGCAGTTCTTC
TRBV19,NA,NA,TRBJ1-3,CASPQAGGNTIYF,TGTGCCAGCCCACAGGCAGGTGGAAACACCATATATTTT
TRBV30,TRBD1,NA,TRBJ2-7,CAWNRGSDWGEQYF,TGTGCCTGGAACAGGGGTTCTGATTGGGGGGAGCAGTACTTC
TRBV27,NA,NA,TRBJ2-7,CASSIYRAPYEQYF,TGTGCCAGCAGTATCTACAGGGCCCCCTACGAGCAGTACTTC
TRBV28,TRBD1,NA,TRBJ1-2,CASSIRQGYGYTF,TGTGCCAGCAGTATCCGACAGGGGTACGGCTACACCTTC
TRBV19,NA,NA,TRBJ2-3,CASSILSGSGPTDTQYF,TGTGCCAGTAGTATCCTCTCCGGGAGCGGCCCCACAGATACGCAGTATTTT
TRBV28,NA,NA,TRBJ2-7,CASRLGEAYEQYF,TGTGCCAGCAGACTAGGGGAGGCCTACGAGCAGTACTTC
TRBV10-3,TRBD2,NA,TRBJ2-1,CAISRTSGRAGEQFF,TGTGCCATCAGCAGGACTAGCGGGAGGGCCGGAGAGCAGTTCTTC
TRBV27,TRBD1,NA,TRBJ2-5,CASSTHGDRGAQYF,TGTGCCAGCAGTACCCATGGGGACAGGGGGGCCCAGTACTTC
TRBV14,NA,NA,TRBJ1-6,CASSQEYRYNSPLHF,TGTGCCAGCAGCCAAGAGTACAGGTATAATTCACCCCTCCACTTT
TRBV27,NA,NA,TRBJ1-2,CASTTGSVGYTF,TGTGCCAGCACTACCGGCAGCGTCGGCTACACCTTC
TRBV12-5,NA,NA,TRBJ2-3,CASGLVLGHRQSTDTQYF,TGTGCTAGTGGTTTGGTACTTGGACACCGACAAAGCACAGATACGCAGTATTTT
TRBV6-1,NA,once,TRBJ2-7,CASSEAGSSYEQYF,TGTGCCAGCAGTGAGGCAGGAAGCTCCTACGAGCAGTACTTC
TRBV5-1,TRBD1,NA,TRBJ2-7,CASSLLGQGEEEQYF,TGCGCCAGCAGCTTGCTCGGACAGGGGGAGGAAGAGCAGTACTTC
TRBV11-2,TRBD2,NA,TRBJ2-1,CASSLSKASGRNEQFF,TGTGCCAGCAGCTTATCAAAGGCTAGCGGGAGAAATGAGCAGTTCTTC
TRBV4-3,NA,few,TRBJ1-1,CASSQDTVNTEAFF,TGCGCCAGCAGCCAAGATACAGTGAACACTGAAGCTTTCTTT
TRBV4-2,NA,NA,TRBJ2-4,CASSQDVAAGVKNIQYF,TGTGCCAGCAGCCAAGATGTAGCAGCCGGCGTCAAAAACATTCAGTACTTC
TRBV7-6,TRBD1,NA,TRBJ1-2,CASSTQGVNGYTF,TGTGCCAGCAGCACCCAGGGGGTCAATGGCTACACCTTC
TRBV5-6,TRBD1,once,TRBJ2-2,CASSRDRGTVTGELFF,TGTGCCAGCAGTCGGGACAGGGGAACCGTGACCGGGGAGCTGTTTTTT
TRBV27,TRBD1,NA,TRBJ2-2,CASSTRQGMAGELFF,TGTGCCAGCAGTACCCGACAGGGAATGGCCGGGGAGCTGTTTTTT
TRBV7-9,TRBD1,NA,TRBJ2-5,CASSPRDSQETQYF,TGTGCCAGCAGCCCACGGGACAGCCAAGAGACCCAGTACTTC
TRBV5-4,TRBD1,NA,TRBJ1-1,CASSARQGRGEAFF,TGTGCCAGCAGCGCTCGACAGGGAAGGGGTGAAGCTTTCTTT
TRBV12-5,NA,NA,TRBJ1-5,CASGFGRGQPQHF,TGTGCTAGTGGGTTTGGGAGGGGTCAGCCCCAGCATTTT